The 22 T cell receptor beta chains listed next were all sequenced from one sample in a study of blood T cell repertoires in COVID-19 (dated by TCRdb to the early 2020s). Library preparation employed the immunoSEQ multiplex PCR assay. TCRdb carries this immuneACCESS record with in-frame sequences only. Its versions omit some clonotypes, under half of them owing to an unresolved V gene in the studies checked, with the rest unexplained. The sample table shows about 300,000 clones, and roughly 91% are seen once. Less than 2% of the sample rests with the top ten. Sample: peripheral blood. These receptors all come from a woman aged 25 to 39 with COVID-19, enrolled during active disease.

This clone was found a few times. This chain joins TRBV9 and TRBJ1-1, with 9 nucleotides matching TRBD1. The V gene's germline CDR1 is SGDLS and CDR2 YYNGEE. The V segment lost 3 bases and the J segment 5 bases; nucleotides outside the gene matches: 5. The CDR3 has 14 amino acids. The CDR3 sequence: CASSAQGQGTEAFF. CDR3 in DNA: TGTGCCAGCAGCGCACAAGGACAGGGGACTGAAGCTTTCTTT.

This clone was observed once. The genes are TRBV28 and TRBJ2-7, with 9 bases identical to TRBD1. The CDR3 length is 14 residues. V trimming: 5 bases; J trimming: 2 bases; junction bases outside the gene matches: 4. Germline V CDR1 and CDR2: MDHEN, SYDVKM. CDR3 sequence (DNA): TGTGCCAGCAGTGGGTGGACAGGGGCCTACGAGCAGTACGTC. As protein: CASSGWTGAYEQYV.

The sample holds one count of this clone. Written as DNA, the CDR3 is TGTGCCACCAGTGCCCCGGGACAGACCAAAGCTTTCTTT. Protein: CATSAPGQTKAFF. V is TRBV24-1 and J is TRBJ1-1; 7 nucleotides line up with TRBD1. Trimming cost V 5 bases and J 9 bases; bases outside gene matches: 8. The CDR3 contains 13 residues. Germline CDR1 reads KGHDR; CDR2 reads SFDVKD.

J is TRBJ1-2 and V is TRBV18; D is possibly TRBD1 (6 bases). This CDR3 is 13 amino acids long. The germline V and J ends were trimmed by 5 bases and 4 bases, with 11 bases remaining between them. Germline CDR1 and CDR2: KGHSH and LQKENI. CDR3 in amino acids: CASSRRTAYGYTF. CDR3 DNA: TGTGCCAGCTCAAGACGGACAGCCTATGGCTACACCTTC.

This clone was recorded once. This chain connects TRBV5-1 to TRBJ1-4, with 7 bases lining up with TRBD1. The CDR3 consists of 18 residues. Germline values: CDR1 SGHRS, CDR2 YFSETQ. Trimming removed 1 base from V and 0 bases from J; junction bases left unmatched: 9. The CDR3 sequence: CASSLSPGTAATNEKLFF. In DNA, the CDR3 is TGCGCCAGCAGCTTGTCACCCGGGACAGCTGCAACTAATGAAAAACTGTTTTTT.

The CDR3 region is CASSFSGGAQETQYF. CDR3 coding DNA: TGTGCCAGCAGCTTTAGCGGGGGGGCCCAAGAGACCCAGTACTTC. This chain links TRBV7-2 with TRBJ2-5; 11 bases are shared with TRBD2. The CDR3 covers 15 residues. Per germline, CDR1 SGHTA and CDR2 FQGNSA. J gave up 1 base and V 3 bases, and 1 base lay outside the gene matches.

The chain employs TRBV19 and TRBJ1-3; no clear D gene. The CDR3 contains 16 residues. Trimming stripped 0 bases from V and 1 base from J, with 10 bases between. Germline V gene sequence: CDR1 LNHDA, CDR2 SQIVND (reference sequence). This CDR3 reads CASSIDPGASGNTIYF. The CDR3 DNA reads as TGTGCCAGTAGTATAGATCCCGGAGCTTCTGGAAACACCATATATTTT.

The genes are TRBV6-5 and TRBJ2-1; 8 bases map to TRBD1. The germline V gene encodes CDR1 MNHEY and CDR2 SVGAGI. V shed 0 bases and J 8 bases; nucleotides not matched to a gene: 6. This CDR3 is built from 15 residues. In DNA, the CDR3 is TGTGCCAGCAGTTACTCGCTACAGGGGGTCGATGAGCAGTTCTTC. The encoded protein is CASSYSLQGVDEQFF.

This clone was found once. J is TRBJ2-5 and V is TRBV2, with TRBD1 matching 9 bases. The CDR3 sequence is 13 residues long. V lost 8 bases and J lost 5; bases outside the gene matches: 6. Germline CDR1 SNHLY, CDR2 FYNNEI. CDR3 bases: TGTGCCAGCCACAGGGGGCTCGATGAGACCCAGTACTTC. Amino acid sequence: CASHRGLDETQYF.

The chain recombines TRBV24-1 with TRBJ2-5; D gene unclear. The CDR3 sequence is 13 residues long. V lost 10 bases, J lost 3 bases, and 14 bases lay in between. Germline lookup yields CDR1 KGHDR and CDR2 SFDVKD. This CDR3 reads CATSPRWEETQYF. DNA for the CDR3: TGTGCCACGTCCCCTAGGTGGGAAGAGACCCAGTACTTC.

The chain is built from TRBV5-1 and TRBJ2-4; TRBD2 matches at 9 bases. Losses at the gene ends were 4 bases for V and 0 bases for J; bases not matched to a gene: 11. Germline lookup yields CDR1 SGHRS and CDR2 YFSETQ. This CDR3 is built from 18 residues. This CDR3 is CASSHTSGGGAAKNIQYF. The CDR3 bases are TGCGCCAGCAGCCATACCTCTGGCGGGGGGGCAGCCAAAAACATTCAGTACTTC.

The rearrangement joins TRBV2 to TRBJ2-3; D is perhaps TRBD1 (6 bases). CDR3 length equals 15 residues. Between the trimmed V and J ends, which lost 5 bases and 5 bases, there was a span of 17 bases. CDR1 is SNHLY and CDR2 is FYNNEI in the germline V gene. The CDR3 region is CASSKDGGAEDTQYF. In DNA, the CDR3 is TGTGCCAGCAGTAAAGATGGGGGCGCGGAAGATACGCAGTATTTT.

This clone was detected a few times. The chain couples TRBV3-1 (or the pseudogene TRBV3-2) to TRBJ1-3; no clear D gene. The V and J ends lost 4 bases and 2 bases respectively, with 9 bases between them. Germline V gene data show CDR1 as LGHDT and CDR2 as YNNKEL (reference sequence). The length of the CDR3 is 14 residues. The CDR3 sequence: CASSRLAAGNTIYF. DNA of the CDR3: TGTGCCAGCAGCCGTTTGGCGGCTGGAAACACCATATATTTT.

The chain couples TRBV5-6 to TRBJ1-5; D unresolved. Germline values: CDR1 SGHDT, CDR2 YYEEEE. The CDR3 is 12 residues long. Trimming took off 4 bases at V and 6 bases at J, with 8 bases between the two ends. Written as DNA, the CDR3 is TGTGCCAGCAGCCCCTACGGTCAGCCCCAGCATTTT. This sequence encodes CASSPYGQPQHF. Complete variable domain (other parts from reference TRBV5-6 and TRBJ1-5): DAGVTQSPTHLIKTRGQQVTLRCSPKSGHDTVSWYQQALGQGPQFIFQYYEEEERQRGNFPDRFSGHQFPNYSSELNVNALLLGDSALYLCASSPYGQPQHFGDGTRLSIL.

The chain uses TRBV6-5 and TRBJ1-1; TRBD1 is a possible D gene (6 bases). CDR1 MNHEY and CDR2 SVGAGI come from the germline V gene. This CDR3 comprises 14 residues. V was shortened by 6 bases and J by 4 bases, with 15 bases between the two germline ends. This chain's CDR3 is CASSRTGYGTEAFF. DNA for the CDR3: TGTGCCAGCAGCCGAACAGGGTATGGCACTGAAGCTTTCTTT.

The V and J genes are TRBV28 and TRBJ1-5; D is unresolved. Germline values: CDR1 MDHEN, CDR2 SYDVKM. The V and J ends lost 6 bases and 1 base respectively, with 10 bases between them. The CDR3 totals 14 residues. CDR3 coding DNA: TGTGCCAGCAGCCGAGTTTGGAGCAATCAGCCCCAGCATTTT. Its translation: CASSRVWSNQPQHF.

The sample holds one count of this clone. This same CDR3 is encoded by further DNA sequences in the sample. The CDR3 nucleotides are TGTGCCAGTAGTATAGGGACAGTCAACACTGAAGCTTTCTTT. Its protein is CASSIGTVNTEAFF. The chain combines TRBV19 with TRBJ1-1, with TRBD1 as a possible D gene (6 bases). The CDR3 loop spans 14 amino acids. CDR1 is LNHDA, CDR2 SQIVND, per germline (reference sequence). With 1 base removed from V and 2 bases from J, the gap between germline ends came to 8 bases.

The rearrangement links TRBV11-3 to TRBJ1-1; 7 bases align to TRBD1. The CDR3 length is 17 residues. V lost 5 bases, J lost 0 bases, and 12 bases stayed unmatched. Germline CDR1 reads SGHNT; CDR2 reads YENEEA. The CDR3 reads CASSKGLWDSLNTEAFF. In nucleotides, the CDR3 is TGTGCCAGCAGCAAAGGGCTATGGGACAGCTTGAACACTGAAGCTTTCTTT. Full variable domain (outside the CDR3, taken from reference TRBV11-3 and TRBJ1-1): EAGVVQSPRYKIIEKKQPVAFWCNPISGHNTLYWYLQNLGQGPELLIRYENEEAVDDSQLPKDRFSAERLKGVDSTLKIQPAELGDSAVYLCASSKGLWDSLNTEAFFGQGTRLTVV.

Points on this clone: Additional DNA sequences in this sample encode the identical CDR3. The rearrangement uses TRBV24-1 and TRBJ1-4, with 9 bases matching TRBD1. V trimming: 4 bases; J trimming: 5 bases; junction bases outside the gene matches: 4. This CDR3 has 15 amino acids. Germline V gene data show CDR1 as KGHDR and CDR2 as SFDVKD. The CDR3 coding sequence is TGTGCCACCAGTGACCCCGGGACAGGGAATGAAAAACTGTTTTTT. Its protein product is CATSDPGTGNEKLFF.

The chain joins TRBV11-2 to TRBJ2-1; 10 bases line up with TRBD1. Germline assignment: CDR1 SGHAT and CDR2 FQNNGV. The CDR3 is 17 residues long. The V segment lost 2 bases and the J segment 2 bases; nucleotides outside the gene matches: 6. The CDR3 DNA reads as TGTGCCAGCAGCTTACTAGTCGGGACAGGGGCCTACAATGAGCAGTTCTTC. This encodes CASSLLVGTGAYNEQFF. Full variable domain (missing parts from reference TRBV11-2 and TRBJ2-1): EAGVAQSPRYKIIEKRQSVAFWCNPISGHATLYWYQQILGQGPKLLIQFQNNGVVDDSQLPKDRFSAERLKGVDSTLKIQPAKLEDSAVYLCASSLLVGTGAYNEQFFGPGTRLTVL.

This chain uses TRBV11-3 with TRBJ2-3; D is unclear. The germline V and J ends were trimmed by 5 bases and 4 bases, with 7 bases remaining between them. This CDR3 has 12 residues. CDR1 is SGHNT, CDR2 YENEEA, per germline. As DNA, the CDR3 is TGTGCCAGCAGCGAGGCCCCAGATACGCAGTATTTT. Residues: CASSEAPDTQYF.

The V and J genes are TRBV6-5 and TRBJ1-1, with D tentatively TRBD1 (5 bases). The CDR3 covers 15 residues. Germline lookup yields CDR1 MNHEY and CDR2 SVGAGI. Trimming took 7 bases from V and 5 from J, leaving 20 bases between them. CDR3: CASTSNVGAWTEAFF. The CDR3 coding sequence is TGTGCCAGCACCTCCAACGTTGGGGCTTGGACTGAAGCTTTCTTT.